These T cell receptor beta chains were read from a single sample in a study of T cells in localized non-small cell lung cancer. Repertoires were generated with immunoSEQ multiplex PCR, while TCRdb's copy carries only in-frame clones and drops some. The sample holds tens of thousands of clones, approximately 88% seen once. Sequenced material: peripheral blood, taken before any cancer treatment. These receptors all come from a male donor aged 60 or over with stage I lung adenocarcinoma. Each CDR3 is given with its conserved first and last residue. A D gene is named only where the DNA matches it firmly. Clone size is not always given. Where it is, it says once, few, many or a class for expanded clones.

clone size	V gene	J gene	D gene	CDR3 protein	CDR3 DNA
.	TRBV7-2	TRBJ2-1	TRBD2	CATVAGGPGNEQFF	TGTGCCACCGTAGCGGGGGGGCCGGGGAATGAGCAGTTCTTC
.	TRBV27	TRBJ2-2	.	CASSPSNTGELFF	TGTGCCAGCAGTCCTTCGAACACCGGGGAGCTGTTTTTT
.	TRBV6-6	TRBJ1-1	.	CASSYTRETEAFF	TGTGCCAGCAGTTACACCAGGGAAACTGAAGCTTTCTTT
.	TRBV4-2	TRBJ2-3	.	CASSQTPGAADTQYF	TGTGCCAGCAGCCAAACCCCTGGGGCCGCAGATACGCAGTATTTT
once	TRBV30	TRBJ1-5	.	CAWSDLGQPQHF	TGTGCCTGGAGTGACCTGGGGCAGCCCCAGCATTTT
.	TRBV2	TRBJ1-2	TRBD1	CASQGATADYTF	TGTGCCAGCCAGGGGGCTACAGCAGACTACACCTTC
.	TRBV18	TRBJ1-2	.	CASSPGGAYGYTF	TGTGCCAGCTCACCGGGGGGCGCTTATGGCTACACCTTC
few	TRBV29-1	TRBJ1-4	TRBD1	CSVRGQGATGNEKLFF	TGCAGCGTTCGTGGGCAGGGGGCGACTGGTAATGAAAAACTGTTTTTT
.	TRBV28	TRBJ1-1	.	CASSLRQLEAFF	TGTGCCAGCAGTTTAAGACAGCTTGAAGCTTTCTTT
.	TRBV29-1	TRBJ2-5	TRBD1	CSVDGQGGETQYF	TGCAGCGTAGACGGACAGGGGGGAGAGACCCAGTACTTC
.	TRBV28	TRBJ2-3	.	CASSFSRGRVDTQYF	TGTGCCAGCAGTTTCAGCAGGGGCCGGGTAGATACGCAGTATTTT
.	TRBV18	TRBJ2-2	TRBD1	CASSPEQGVNTGELFF	TGTGCCAGCTCACCCGAACAGGGGGTGAACACCGGGGAGCTGTTTTTT
.	TRBV7-6	TRBJ2-2	.	CASSLSADLGELFF	TGTGCCAGCAGCTTATCGGCAGACCTAGGGGAGCTGTTTTTT
few	TRBV18	TRBJ1-1	TRBD1	CASSTGDGDTEAFF	TGTGCCAGCTCCACAGGGGACGGGGACACTGAAGCTTTCTTT
.	TRBV10-3	TRBJ1-1	.	CAISSGMNTEAFF	TGTGCCATCAGTTCAGGGATGAACACTGAAGCTTTCTTT
.	TRBV5-1	TRBJ1-5	.	CASSLEAGVPVPTQHF	TGCGCCAGCAGCTTGGAGGCGGGGGTCCCAGTACCGACCCAGCATTTT
.	TRBV7-2	TRBJ1-3	.	CASSPDISIGNTIYF	TGTGCCAGCAGCCCGGACATAAGCATCGGAAACACCATATATTTT
few	TRBV7-2	TRBJ2-5	.	CASSEGPFTQYF	TGTGCCAGCAGCGAGGGCCCTTTTACCCAGTACTTC
.	TRBV5-1	TRBJ2-7	TRBD2	CASSPGEGSVEQYF	TGCGCCAGCAGCCCCGGGGAGGGGTCGGTCGAGCAGTACTTC
.	TRBV7-9	TRBJ2-3	.	CASSPTVDKDTQYF	TGTGCCAGCAGCCCGACAGTGGATAAAGATACGCAGTATTTT
.	TRBV2	TRBJ2-5	TRBD2	CASSGGRAGYRETQYF	TGTGCCAGCAGTGGGGGTAGAGCGGGGTATAGAGAGACCCAGTACTTC
.	TRBV5-1	TRBJ1-6	TRBD1	CASSLAGQGQGSPLHF	TGCGCCAGCAGCTTGGCAGGACAGGGACAGGGCTCACCCCTCCACTTT
few	TRBV11-2	TRBJ1-1	TRBD1	CASSPRTGGLVNTEAFF	TGTGCCAGCAGCCCAAGGACAGGGGGCCTAGTGAACACTGAAGCTTTCTTT
.	TRBV7-2	TRBJ1-5	.	CASSSGSGDQPQHF	TGTGCCAGCAGCTCAGGTTCCGGAGATCAGCCCCAGCATTTT
.	TRBV11-2	TRBJ1-3	.	CASSLSGYTIYF	TGTGCCAGCAGCTTAAGCGGGTACACCATATATTTT
few	TRBV7-2	TRBJ1-5	.	CASSLVRVNQPQHF	TGTGCCAGCAGCTTAGTCAGGGTCAATCAGCCCCAGCATTTT
.	TRBV6-6	TRBJ2-7	.	CASRGYFSYEQYF	TGTGCCAGCAGGGGCTACTTCTCCTACGAGCAGTACTTC
once	TRBV6-6	TRBJ1-5	TRBD1	CASSLQGANQPQHF	TGTGCCAGCAGTTTACAGGGGGCCAATCAGCCCCAGCATTTT
.	TRBV4-3	TRBJ1-5	.	CASSREGDQPQHF	TGCGCCAGCAGCCGAGAAGGGGATCAGCCCCAGCATTTT
.	TRBV29-1	TRBJ1-2	TRBD1	CSALQGANYGYTF	TGCAGCGCCTTACAGGGGGCTAACTATGGCTACACCTTC
.	TRBV28	TRBJ1-4	.	CASSSHPKGNEKLFF	TGTGCCAGCAGTTCACATCCGAAAGGGAATGAAAAACTGTTTTTT
.	TRBV29-1	TRBJ2-4	.	CSVETGVKNIQYF	TGCAGCGTTGAAACCGGGGTCAAAAACATTCAGTACTTC
.	TRBV11-2	TRBJ2-3	TRBD1	CASSLGGQVTDTQYF	TGTGCCAGCAGCTTAGGAGGACAGGTCACAGATACGCAGTATTTT
.	TRBV7-8	TRBJ1-3	.	CASSLATGRSPNTIYF	TGTGCCAGCAGCTTAGCAACAGGGAGGTCCCCAAACACCATATATTTT
.	TRBV5-1	TRBJ1-2	TRBD1	CASSLRTGTFGYTF	TGCGCCAGCAGCTTGAGGACAGGGACTTTTGGCTACACCTTC
.	TRBV7-8	TRBJ2-7	.	CASSLLDSQTYEQYF	TGTGCCAGCAGCTTACTGGACAGTCAAACCTACGAGCAGTACTTC
.	TRBV6-1	TRBJ1-2	TRBD1	CASSESMTGPYGYTF	TGTGCCAGCAGTGAGAGTATGACAGGGCCCTATGGCTACACCTTC
.	TRBV9	TRBJ1-3	TRBD1	CASSGSGGGNTIYF	TGTGCCAGCAGCGGGTCAGGGGGCGGAAACACCATATATTTT
.	TRBV6-5	TRBJ1-6	TRBD1	CASGDRRDSPLHF	TGTGCCAGCGGGGACAGGAGGGATTCACCCCTCCACTTT
.	TRBV6-5	TRBJ2-3	.	CASSYLGLSTDTQYF	TGTGCCAGCAGTTACCTGGGGCTTAGCACAGATACGCAGTATTTT
.	TRBV7-2	TRBJ1-2	.	CASSLALRNYGYTF	TGTGCCAGCAGCTTGGCCCTCCGGAACTATGGCTACACCTTC
.	TRBV29-1	TRBJ2-5	.	CSVGGSVETQYF	TGCAGCGTGGGGGGCAGTGTGGAGACCCAGTACTTC
.	TRBV2	TRBJ1-2	.	CASSDGLQGEGYTF	TGTGCCAGCAGTGATGGTCTACAGGGAGAGGGCTACACCTTC
.	TRBV19	TRBJ1-5	.	CASSPEWTYQPQHF	TGTGCCAGTAGCCCTGAATGGACGTATCAGCCCCAGCATTTT
.	TRBV7-2	TRBJ2-5	TRBD2	CASSLAPAGVRETQYF	TGTGCCAGCAGCTTAGCGCCAGCGGGGGTTCGTGAGACCCAGTACTTC
.	TRBV10-3	TRBJ1-4	TRBD1	CAISFRQGEKLFF	TGTGCCATCAGCTTTCGACAGGGGGAAAAACTGTTTTTT
.	TRBV7-9	TRBJ2-1	.	CASSSDPGREQFF	TGTGCCAGCAGCTCGGACCCCGGGAGAGAGCAGTTCTTC
.	TRBV7-6	TRBJ1-4	.	CASSLAGTGGEKLFF	TGTGCCAGCAGCTTAGCCGGGACGGGGGGTGAAAAACTGTTTTTT
.	TRBV5-6	TRBJ2-7	TRBD2	CASSLIAGSSGGAFYEQYF	TGTGCCAGCAGCTTAATCGCAGGGTCTAGCGGGGGCGCCTTCTACGAGCAGTACTTC
once	TRBV5-1	TRBJ1-4	.	CASSLEGHLRNEKLFF	TGCGCCAGCAGCTTGGAGGGACACCTACGTAATGAAAAACTGTTTTTT
.	TRBV9	TRBJ2-1	TRBD2	CASSVGSLAGGSSYNEQFF	TGTGCCAGCAGCGTAGGCTCACTAGCGGGGGGGAGCTCCTACAATGAGCAGTTCTTC
.	TRBV7-2	TRBJ2-3	TRBD1	CASSFHGQDTDTQYF	TGTGCCAGCAGCTTCCACGGACAGGACACAGATACGCAGTATTTT
.	TRBV2	TRBJ1-6	.	CASRGEEGPLHF	TGTGCCAGCAGGGGGGAGGAAGGACCCCTCCACTTT
.	TRBV5-4	TRBJ2-1	TRBD2	CASSLDQRGGMNEQFF	TGTGCCAGCAGCTTGGATCAGCGGGGGGGCATGAATGAGCAGTTCTTC
.	TRBV10-3	TRBJ2-7	.	CAIINNRDSNEQYF	TGTGCCATCATTAACAACCGGGACTCCAACGAGCAGTACTTC